This passage covers 21 T cell receptor beta chains from one sample sequenced in a study of shared clonotypes between healthy human individuals. Only in-frame clones appear in the TCRdb table, and some are missing; sequencing was by immunoSEQ multiplex PCR. The repertoire holds roughly 550,000 clones, with nearly 97% as singletons. The naive CD8 fraction comprised CD45RO-negative cells positively selected for CCR7 and excluded terminally differentiated effector memory CD45RA+ cells. What was sequenced was naive CD8+ T cells sorted from blood. The receptors were sampled from a woman aged 25 to 39 in good health.

V and J are TRBV7-2 and TRBJ2-3, with a tentative D call TRBD1 (5 bases). In germline, CDR1 is SGHTA, CDR2 FQGNSA. Trimming took 2 bases from V and 6 from J, leaving 12 bases between them. The CDR3 runs 14 residues. CDR3 amino acids: CASSLTGVGDTQYF. The CDR3 DNA sequence: TGTGCCAGCAGCTTAACAGGAGTAGGCGATACGCAGTATTTT.

This chain uses TRBV5-1 with TRBJ2-7; TRBD2 is a possible D gene (5 bases). V lost 3 bases, J lost 3 bases, and 13 bases lay in between. Germline values: CDR1 SGHRS, CDR2 YFSETQ. The CDR3 contains 14 residues. In nucleotides, the CDR3 is TGCGCCAGCAGCTACGACCGGGAAAGCTACGAGCAGTACTTC. This sequence encodes CASSYDRESYEQYF.

The rearrangement uses TRBV2 and TRBJ2-3; no reliable D call. This CDR3 spans 17 amino acids. The V end was cut by 7 bases, the J end by 0 bases, with 20 bases between. Germline V gene sequence: CDR1 SNHLY, CDR2 FYNNEI. Here the CDR3 DNA reads TGTGCCAGCAATTGGGATAAGAGGAATGCTAGCACAGATACGCAGTATTTT. This sequence encodes CASNWDKRNASTDTQYF.

Concerning this clone itself: The same CDR3 arises from other DNA sequences in this sample as well. The J gene is TRBJ1-1, the V gene TRBV5-1; D gene uncertain. Trimming took 1 base from V and 4 from J, leaving 8 bases between them. The CDR3 spans 13 residues. CDR1 and CDR2 from the germline V gene are SGHRS and YFSETQ. The CDR3 region has the DNA TGCGCCAGCAGCTTGTCTGGGATCACTGAAGCTTTCTTT. Its protein is CASSLSGITEAFF.

The chain couples TRBV28 to TRBJ2-1; no firm D call. The CDR3 runs to 14 residues. Germline V gives CDR1 MDHEN, CDR2 SYDVKM. V lost 5 bases, J lost 8 bases, and 16 bases lay in between. CDR3 in DNA: TGTGCCAGCAGTCTTTTGGCGGCTTACGATGAGCAGTTCTTC. Its protein product is CASSLLAAYDEQFF.

The chain is built from TRBV28 and TRBJ1-1; D may be TRBD1 (5 bases). CDR3 length: 17 residues. Germline V gives CDR1 MDHEN, CDR2 SYDVKM. V shed 5 bases and J shed 3 bases, with 22 bases lying between them. In DNA form, the CDR3 reads TGTGCCAGCAGTCCGACGACCGTGGGGCCACTCGACACTGAAGCTTTCTTT. This gives the protein CASSPTTVGPLDTEAFF.

This chain uses TRBV13 with TRBJ2-7; 7 bases are a match to TRBD1. From germline, CDR1 is PRHDT and CDR2 FYEKMQ (reference sequence). The V gene end was trimmed by 4 bases and the J gene end by 2 bases; junction bases not matched to a gene: 5. The CDR3 has 14 amino acids. CDR3 nucleotides: TGTGCCAGCAGCTCCGGGGACAGAGCCTACGAGCAGTACTTC. Its protein product is CASSSGDRAYEQYF.

The rearrangement joins TRBV10-3 to TRBJ2-1, with D tentatively TRBD2 (6 bases). V lost 2 bases, J lost 2 bases, and 13 bases lay in between. The germline V gene has CDR1 ENHRY and CDR2 SYGVKD. CDR3 size: 16 residues. CDR3 sequence: CAISETTSPPYNEQFF. The CDR3 DNA reads as TGTGCCATCAGTGAGACGACTAGTCCTCCCTACAATGAGCAGTTCTTC.

With respect to this clone: The sample has other DNA sequences that encode this CDR3 too. The chain recombines TRBV28 with TRBJ1-2; no clear D gene. Germline V gives CDR1 MDHEN, CDR2 SYDVKM. The CDR3 has 11 residues. V lost 4 bases and J 5 bases, leaving 5 bases between the germline ends. CDR3 loop: CASSSIYGYTF. CDR3 nucleotide sequence: TGTGCCAGCAGTTCTATATATGGCTACACCTTC.

The chain is built from TRBV19 and TRBJ1-5; D is unresolved. V lost 6 bases and J 0 bases, leaving 12 bases between the germline ends. The CDR3 loop spans 15 amino acids. Germline V gives CDR1 LNHDA, CDR2 SQIVND (reference sequence). DNA of the CDR3: TGTGCCAGTAGCTACTCAGTGGGTAGCAATCAGCCCCAGCATTTT. It encodes CASSYSVGSNQPQHF.

The chain recombines TRBV5-1 with TRBJ1-1; D unclear. Germline assignment: CDR1 SGHRS and CDR2 YFSETQ. V was pared by 5 bases and J by 3 bases, with 17 bases between. The CDR3 totals 15 residues. For the CDR3, the DNA is TGCGCCAGCAGTCAATCCCCTGGGGAGGACACTGAAGCTTTCTTT. Protein: CASSQSPGEDTEAFF.

The chain employs TRBV6-5 and TRBJ1-1; D is possibly TRBD1 (5 bases). Germline CDR1 and CDR2: MNHEY and SVGAGI. V was trimmed by 5 bases and J by 1 base, leaving 11 bases between them. The CDR3 spans 14 residues. The CDR3 nucleotides read TGTGCCAGCAGTCAGGGACGGGCGAACACTGAAGCTTTCTTT. It is translated as CASSQGRANTEAFF.

The chain recombines TRBV7-8 with TRBJ2-3; D call uncertain. The CDR3 extends over 14 amino acids. Trimming took 0 bases from V and 4 from J, leaving 8 bases between them. In germline, CDR1 is SGHVS, CDR2 FQNEAQ. CDR3: CASSLAVSSDTQYF. CDR3 coding DNA: TGTGCCAGCAGCTTAGCCGTTAGTTCAGATACGCAGTATTTT. The full variable domain, in which reference TRBV7-8 and TRBJ2-3 provide the parts outside the CDR3, is GAGVSQSPRYKVAKRGQDVALRCDPISGHVSLFWYQQALGQGPEFLTYFQNEAQLDKSGLPSDRFFAERPEGSVSTLKIQRTQQEDSAVYLCASSLAVSSDTQYFGPGTRLTVL.

V is TRBV21-1 and J is TRBJ2-7; the D call TRBD2 from the table was never checked on the DNA. TRBV21-1 is a pseudogene segment. There are 16 residues in the CDR3. The CDR3 DNA follows: TGTGCCAGCAGCAATCATCCGACTCCAAAGATCTACGAGCAGTACTTC. The encoded protein is CASSNHPTPKIYEQYF.

V and J are TRBV13 and TRBJ2-7; TRBD2 might be the D (6 bases). The CDR3 has 13 residues. V shed 2 bases and J shed 6 bases, with 11 bases lying between them. Germline CDR1 and CDR2: PRHDT and FYEKMQ (reference sequence). The CDR3 protein is CASSLLTSPEQYF. The CDR3 DNA sequence: TGTGCCAGCAGCTTACTGACTAGTCCCGAGCAGTACTTC. The full variable domain, rest sourced from reference TRBV13 and TRBJ2-7, is AAGVIQSPRHLIKEKRETATLKCYPIPRHDTVYWYQQGPGQDPQFLISFYEKMQSDKGSIPDRFSAQQFSDYHSELNMSSLELGDSALYFCASSLLTSPEQYFGPGTRLTVT.

The gene calls are TRBV7-9 and TRBJ2-7, with D perhaps TRBD2 (6 bases). The length of the CDR3 is 15 residues. Deletions cut 7 bases from V and 0 bases from J, with 16 bases between. The V gene's germline CDR1 is SEHNR and CDR2 FQNEAQ (reference sequence). The CDR3 DNA reads TGTGCCAGCAATAGGGTCGGGAGAAACTCCTACGAGCAGTACTTC. This gives the protein CASNRVGRNSYEQYF.

The chain combines TRBV11-2 with TRBJ1-1; D perhaps matches TRBD1 (5 bases). The CDR3 loop spans 17 amino acids. CDR1 and CDR2 from the germline V gene are SGHAT and FQNNGV. V was clipped by 7 bases and J by 6 bases, with 27 bases between them. The CDR3 reads CASTLMGIEGTGAEAFF. CDR3 nucleotides: TGTGCCAGCACCCTTATGGGTATCGAGGGGACGGGAGCTGAAGCTTTCTTT.

The chain couples TRBV7-6 to TRBJ2-3, with 8 bases fitting TRBD2. The germline gives CDR1 SGHVS, CDR2 FNYEAQ. V shed 0 bases and J 6 bases; nucleotides not matched to a gene: 11. The CDR3 runs to 17 residues. CDR3 in amino acids: CASSLASGTVPTDTQYF. DNA for the CDR3: TGTGCCAGCAGCTTAGCTAGCGGGACTGTTCCGACGGATACGCAGTATTTT. Based on the CDR3 plus reference TRBV7-6 and TRBJ2-3, the full variable domain is GAGVSQSPRYKVTKRGQDVALRCDPISGHVSLYWYRQALGQGPEFLTYFNYEAQQDKSGLPNDRFSAERPEGSISTLTIQRTEQRDSAMYRCASSLASGTVPTDTQYFGPGTRLTVL.

The V gene is TRBV2, the J gene TRBJ2-1, with D tentatively TRBD2 (6 bases). V was clipped by 3 bases and J by 2 bases, with 11 bases between them. The CDR3 sequence is 15 residues long. CDR1 and CDR2 (germline): SNHLY, FYNNEI. CDR3 amino acids: CASSDSGSTYNEQFF. The DNA for the CDR3 is TGTGCCAGCAGTGACAGCGGGTCGACCTACAATGAGCAGTTCTTC.

This clone has only a few counts. The genes are TRBV5-1 and TRBJ1-2, with D unclear. Trimming left V 0 bases short and J 3 bases short, with 3 bases between. The CDR3 extends over 12 amino acids. Germline lookup yields CDR1 SGHRS and CDR2 YFSETQ. Here the CDR3 DNA reads TGCGCCAGCAGCTTGGAAGACTATGGCTACACCTTC. It is translated as CASSLEDYGYTF.

This rearrangement joins TRBV6-1 to TRBJ2-7; 7 positions match TRBD2. V shed 3 bases and J 1 base; nucleotides not matched to a gene: 9. The CDR3 is 16 residues long. Germline CDR1 is MNHNS and CDR2 is SASEGT. CDR3 bases: TGTGCCAGCAGTGATGAGTTGTCGGGAGGATCCTACGAGCAGTACTTC. Translated, it gives CASSDELSGGSYEQYF.